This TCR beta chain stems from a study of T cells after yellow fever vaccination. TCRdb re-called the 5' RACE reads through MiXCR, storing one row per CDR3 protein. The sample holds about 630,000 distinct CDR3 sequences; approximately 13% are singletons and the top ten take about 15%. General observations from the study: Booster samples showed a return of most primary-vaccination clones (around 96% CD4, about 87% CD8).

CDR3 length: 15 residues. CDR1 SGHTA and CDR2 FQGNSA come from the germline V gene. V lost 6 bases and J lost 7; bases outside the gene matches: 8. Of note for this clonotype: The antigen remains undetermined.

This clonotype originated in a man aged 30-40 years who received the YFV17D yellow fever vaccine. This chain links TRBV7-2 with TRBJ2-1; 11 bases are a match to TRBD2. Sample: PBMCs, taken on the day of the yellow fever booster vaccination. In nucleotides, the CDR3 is TGTGCCAGCAGACTAACCGCTAGCGGGGGGAATGAGCAGTTCTTC. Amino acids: CASRLTASGGNEQFF. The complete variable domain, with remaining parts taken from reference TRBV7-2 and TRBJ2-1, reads GAGVSQSPSNKVTEKGKDVELRCDPISGHTALYWYRQSLGQGLEFLIYFQGNSAPDKSGLPSDRFSAERTGGSVSTLTIQRTQQEDSAVYLCASRLTASGGNEQFFGPGTRLTVL.